Listed below are T cell receptor beta chains from one sample, sequenced in a study of blood T cells in healthy people across ages. TCRdb called the 5' RACE reads again in MiXCR, with one record for every CDR3 protein. The sample has roughly 1,000,000 distinct CDR3 sequences; less than 25% are singletons. These same data were also listed under a study on T cells of mothers and their children.

Sequencing was done on a sample of blood. Every receptor here comes from a girl under 10 years old in good health. Each CDR3 is given with its conserved first and last residue. The order of the fields is V gene, J gene, CDR3 protein.

v_gene: TRBV6-6; j_gene: TRBJ1-4; CDR3aa: CASSPIGGTENEKLFF
v_gene: TRBV12-3/TRBV12-4; j_gene: .; CDR3aa: CASSSGTGFYEQFF
v_gene: TRBV10-3; j_gene: TRBJ2-5; CDR3aa: CAISGGKREGLSETQYF
v_gene: TRBV5-1; j_gene: TRBJ2-5; CDR3aa: CASSRWTEGEETQYF
v_gene: TRBV7-2; j_gene: TRBJ2-7; CDR3aa: CASSLGTSGIVNEQYF
v_gene: TRBV29-1; j_gene: .; CDR3aa: CSFRTGMNEQYF
v_gene: TRBV29-1; j_gene: TRBJ2-5; CDR3aa: CSVATSGNQETQYF
v_gene: TRBV12-3/TRBV12-4; j_gene: TRBJ1-5; CDR3aa: CASSISSGYQPQHF
v_gene: TRBV29-1; j_gene: TRBJ1-4; CDR3aa: CSVMDVEKLFF
v_gene: TRBV28; j_gene: TRBJ2-5; CDR3aa: CASNPAGSRETQYF
v_gene: TRBV5-1; j_gene: TRBJ2-1; CDR3aa: CAGSLEGVSYNEQFF
v_gene: TRBV6-5; j_gene: TRBJ2-1; CDR3aa: CATTPASGRNEQFF
v_gene: TRBV27; j_gene: TRBJ1-2; CDR3aa: CASRTGGNYGCTF
v_gene: TRBV28; j_gene: TRBJ1-1; CDR3aa: CASSPPVRSEAFF
v_gene: TRBV12-3/TRBV12-4; j_gene: TRBJ1-4; CDR3aa: CAIQTETNEKLFF
v_gene: TRBV5-1; j_gene: TRBJ2-7; CDR3aa: CASSPIRGGPLSEQYF
v_gene: TRBV12-3/TRBV12-4; j_gene: TRBJ1-3; CDR3aa: CASSSRQGRDTIYF
v_gene: TRBV7-9; j_gene: .; CDR3aa: CASSRWARSQGETQYF
v_gene: TRBV7-3; j_gene: TRBJ1-5; CDR3aa: CASSLAAHQPQHF
v_gene: TRBV12-3/TRBV12-4; j_gene: TRBJ1-1; CDR3aa: CASSSTGGQAFF
v_gene: TRBV6-1; j_gene: TRBJ2-1; CDR3aa: CATWTSGSYNEQFF
v_gene: TRBV4-3; j_gene: .; CDR3aa: CASSQDRTDPYEQYF
v_gene: TRBV9; j_gene: TRBJ1-3; CDR3aa: CASSVDLNSGNTIYF
v_gene: TRBV20-1; j_gene: TRBJ2-2; CDR3aa: CSAVMPANTGELFF
v_gene: TRBV15; j_gene: .; CDR3aa: CATSRSLETQYF
v_gene: TRBV2; j_gene: TRBJ1-1; CDR3aa: CASSQFNIGTEAFF
v_gene: TRBV12-3/TRBV12-4; j_gene: TRBJ2-5; CDR3aa: CASSLYRVASGGAQETQYF
v_gene: TRBV4-3; j_gene: TRBJ1-2; CDR3aa: CASSQDLRGEGYGYTF
v_gene: TRBV4-3; j_gene: TRBJ1-2; CDR3aa: CASSQDRLNGGGYTF
v_gene: TRBV9; j_gene: TRBJ2-1; CDR3aa: CASSVLDRSSYNEQFF
v_gene: TRBV2; j_gene: TRBJ2-2; CDR3aa: CASSGGTNTGELFF
v_gene: TRBV7-3; j_gene: TRBJ2-3; CDR3aa: CASSLWVRGEEDTQYF
v_gene: TRBV20-1; j_gene: TRBJ2-5; CDR3aa: CGAAPGTGTGETQYF
v_gene: TRBV7-9; j_gene: TRBJ2-3; CDR3aa: CASSTTAGLTQYF
v_gene: TRBV3-1; j_gene: TRBJ1-5; CDR3aa: CASSQDLSRQPQHF
v_gene: TRBV6-2/TRBV6-3; j_gene: TRBJ2-1; CDR3aa: CAIRGSYNEQFF
v_gene: TRBV29-1; j_gene: TRBJ2-6; CDR3aa: CSVAGRGNAGANVLTF